This T cell receptor beta chain was profiled in a study of PD-1 blockade in classical Hodgkin lymphoma. Study-wide points: Complete responders started with a diversity level that resembled newly diagnosed patients at baseline. CD4+ but not CD8+ TCR diversity rose significantly by C4D1.

V lost 5 bases to trimming and J lost 6 bases; unmatched junction nucleotides: 6. Per the germline V gene, CDR1 is SGHTA and CDR2 is FQGTGA. The CDR3 has 14 amino acids. Of note for this clone: What it binds is not known.

Clones were sequenced by immunoSEQ multiplex PCR, and TCRdb holds only the in-frame ones, with some missing. The repertoire consists of 30,000 to 45,000 clones, with 69% occurring once and the leading ten covering over 12%. Patients all relapsed after autologous stem cell transplantation, and there was variation in brentuximab vedotin exposure. The chain uses TRBV7-3 and TRBJ2-3, with 9 bases matching TRBD2. This TCR was sampled from a human donor with classical Hodgkin lymphoma. The source material was peripheral blood mononuclear cells (PBMCs), sampled before the second cycle of nivolumab. The CDR3 region is CASSRISGGDTQYF. The CDR3 nucleotides read TGTGCCAGCAGCCGAATTAGCGGGGGTGATACGCAGTATTTT.